This record covers a single T cell receptor beta chain. The data originate from a study of blood T cell repertoires in COVID-19. Background on the study: T cells, B-cell-depleted T cells, or PBMCs supplied cDNA or gDNA.

V was clipped by 7 bases and J by 5 bases; unmatched bases: 10. Germline CDR1 reads SNHLY; CDR2 reads FYNNEI. This CDR3 has 14 amino acids. Sequenced by immunoSEQ multiplex PCR; TCRdb stores in-frame clones only, minus some. Of tens of thousands of clones listed, roughly 89% are singletons. The J gene is TRBJ2-7, the V gene TRBV2; TRBD1 matches at 8 bases. This TCR was sampled from a man in his fifties or sixties with active COVID-19. Material for sequencing was peripheral blood. CDR3 in amino acids: CASIIGQGSHEQYF. The DNA for the CDR3 is TGTGCCAGCATAATCGGACAGGGTTCCCACGAGCAGTACTTC.